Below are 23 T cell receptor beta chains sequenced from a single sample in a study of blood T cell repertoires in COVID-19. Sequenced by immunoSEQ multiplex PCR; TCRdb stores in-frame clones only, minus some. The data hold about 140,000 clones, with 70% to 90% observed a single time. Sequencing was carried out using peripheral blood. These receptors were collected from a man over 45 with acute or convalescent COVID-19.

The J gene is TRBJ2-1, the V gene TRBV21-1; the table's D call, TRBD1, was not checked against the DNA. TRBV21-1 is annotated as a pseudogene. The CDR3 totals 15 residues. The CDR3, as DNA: TGTGCCAGCAGCAAAGACCCCCCCCAGTACAATGAGCAGTTCTTC. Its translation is CASSKDPPQYNEQFF.

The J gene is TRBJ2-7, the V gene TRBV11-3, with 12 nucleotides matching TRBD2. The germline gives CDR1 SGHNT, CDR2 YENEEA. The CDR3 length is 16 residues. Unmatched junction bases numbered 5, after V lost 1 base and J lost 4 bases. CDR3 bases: TGTGCCAGCAGCTTAGGACTAGCGGGAGCGGCTTACGAGCAGTACTTC. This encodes CASSLGLAGAAYEQYF.

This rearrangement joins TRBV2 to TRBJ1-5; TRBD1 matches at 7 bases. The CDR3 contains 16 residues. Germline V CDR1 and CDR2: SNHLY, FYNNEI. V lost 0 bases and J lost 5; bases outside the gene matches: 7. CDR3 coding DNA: TGTGCCAGCAGTGAAGCGCTTCCCAGGGGGTATCAGCCCCAGCATTTT. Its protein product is CASSEALPRGYQPQHF.

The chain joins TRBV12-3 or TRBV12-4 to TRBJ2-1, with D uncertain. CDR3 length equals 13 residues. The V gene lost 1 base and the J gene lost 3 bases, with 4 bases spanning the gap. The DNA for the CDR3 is TGTGCCAGCAGTTTAGGTAACTACAATGAGCAGTTCTTC. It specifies CASSLGNYNEQFF.

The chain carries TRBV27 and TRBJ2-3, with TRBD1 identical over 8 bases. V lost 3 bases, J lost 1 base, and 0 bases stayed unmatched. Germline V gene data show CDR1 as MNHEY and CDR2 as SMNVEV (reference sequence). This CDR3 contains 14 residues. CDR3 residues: CASSLDRGTDTQYF. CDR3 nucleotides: TGTGCCAGCAGTTTGGACAGGGGCACAGATACGCAGTATTTT.

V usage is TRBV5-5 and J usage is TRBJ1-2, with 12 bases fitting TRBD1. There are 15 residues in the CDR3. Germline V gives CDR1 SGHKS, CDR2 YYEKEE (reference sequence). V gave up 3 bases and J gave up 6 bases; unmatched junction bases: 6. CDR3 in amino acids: CASSSGTGGANGYTF. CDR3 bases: TGTGCCAGCAGCTCAGGGACAGGGGGCGCAAATGGCTACACCTTC.

The CDR3 coding sequence is TGTGCCAGCAGTTCCCGAGAACAGGGGGCAGTTGGCTACACCTTC. Translation: CASSSREQGAVGYTF. The rearrangement links TRBV6-5 to TRBJ1-2; 9 nucleotides line up with TRBD1. Losses at the gene ends were 4 bases for V and 7 bases for J; bases not matched to a gene: 10. The CDR3 contains 15 residues. Germline CDR1 reads MNHEY; CDR2 reads SVGAGI.

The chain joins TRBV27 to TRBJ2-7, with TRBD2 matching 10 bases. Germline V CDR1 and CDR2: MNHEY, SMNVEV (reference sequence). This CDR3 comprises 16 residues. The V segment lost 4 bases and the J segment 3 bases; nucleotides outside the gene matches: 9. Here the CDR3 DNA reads TGTGCCAGCAGTTACCGTAGCGGGAGGTTAAGCTACGAGCAGTACTTC. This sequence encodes CASSYRSGRLSYEQYF.

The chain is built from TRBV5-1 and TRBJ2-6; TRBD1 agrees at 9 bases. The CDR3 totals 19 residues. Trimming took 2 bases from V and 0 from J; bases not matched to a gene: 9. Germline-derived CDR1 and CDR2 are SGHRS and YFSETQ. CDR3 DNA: TGCGCCAGCAGCTTAGGGCCACAGGGGGCGGCCTCTGGGGCCAACGTCCTGACTTTC. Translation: CASSLGPQGAASGANVLTF.

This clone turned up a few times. The DNA for the CDR3 is TGTGCCAGCAGTTTCTTAACAGGGGAGGTCTATGGCTACACCTTC. Amino acid sequence: CASSFLTGEVYGYTF. The chain uses TRBV27 and TRBJ1-2, with 7 nucleotides matching TRBD1. The CDR3 runs to 15 residues. With V trimmed by 3 bases and J by 4 bases, 8 bases remained unmatched. Germline CDR1 is MNHEY and CDR2 is SMNVEV (reference sequence).

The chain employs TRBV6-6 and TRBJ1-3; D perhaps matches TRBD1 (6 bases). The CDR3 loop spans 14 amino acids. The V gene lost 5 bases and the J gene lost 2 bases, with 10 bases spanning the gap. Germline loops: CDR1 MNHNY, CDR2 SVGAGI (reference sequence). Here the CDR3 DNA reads TGTGCCAGCAGTGATACAGGGACTGGAAACACCATATATTTT. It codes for CASSDTGTGNTIYF.

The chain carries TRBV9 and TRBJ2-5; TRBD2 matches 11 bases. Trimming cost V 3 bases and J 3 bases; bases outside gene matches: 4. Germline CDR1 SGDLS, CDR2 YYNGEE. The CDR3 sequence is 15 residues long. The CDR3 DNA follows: TGTGCCAGCAGCGGCAAGACTAGCGGGAAAGAGACCCAGTACTTC. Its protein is CASSGKTSGKETQYF.

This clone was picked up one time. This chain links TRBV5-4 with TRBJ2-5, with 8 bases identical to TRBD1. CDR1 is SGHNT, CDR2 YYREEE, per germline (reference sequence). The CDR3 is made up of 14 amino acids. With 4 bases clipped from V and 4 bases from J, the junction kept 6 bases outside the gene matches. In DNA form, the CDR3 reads TGTGCCAGCAGCCCGACAGGGGCAGGAGAGACCCAGTACTTC. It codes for CASSPTGAGETQYF.

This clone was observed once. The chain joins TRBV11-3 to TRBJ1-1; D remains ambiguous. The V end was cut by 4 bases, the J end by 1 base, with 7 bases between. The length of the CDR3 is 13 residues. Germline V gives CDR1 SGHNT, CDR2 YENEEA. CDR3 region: CASSWNRNTEAFF. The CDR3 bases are TGTGCCAGCAGCTGGAACAGGAACACTGAAGCTTTCTTT.

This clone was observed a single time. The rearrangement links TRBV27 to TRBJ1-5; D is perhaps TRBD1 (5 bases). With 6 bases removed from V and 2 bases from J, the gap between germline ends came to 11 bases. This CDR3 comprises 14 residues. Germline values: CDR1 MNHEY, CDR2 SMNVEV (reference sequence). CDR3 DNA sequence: TGTGCCAGCAGCTGGAGCAGGGGCAATCAGCCCCAGCATTTT. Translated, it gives CASSWSRGNQPQHF.

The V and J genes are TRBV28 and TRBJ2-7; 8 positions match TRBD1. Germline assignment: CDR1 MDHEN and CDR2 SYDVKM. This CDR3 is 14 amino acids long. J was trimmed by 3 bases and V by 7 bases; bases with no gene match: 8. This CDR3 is CASNLPGQVYEQYF. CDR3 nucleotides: TGTGCCAGCAACCTCCCGGGACAGGTCTACGAGCAGTACTTC. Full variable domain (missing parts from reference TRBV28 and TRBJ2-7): DVKVTQSSRYLVKRTGEKVFLECVQDMDHENMFWYRQDPGLGLRLIYFSYDVKMKEKGDIPEGYSVSREKKERFSLILESASTNQTSMYLCASNLPGQVYEQYFGPGTRLTVT.

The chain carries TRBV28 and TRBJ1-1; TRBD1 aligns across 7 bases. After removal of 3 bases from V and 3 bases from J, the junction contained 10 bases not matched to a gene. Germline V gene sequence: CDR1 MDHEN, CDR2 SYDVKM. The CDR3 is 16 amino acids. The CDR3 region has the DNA TGTGCCAGCAGTTTTCGACAGGGAATGGGGGACACTGAAGCTTTCTTT. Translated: CASSFRQGMGDTEAFF.

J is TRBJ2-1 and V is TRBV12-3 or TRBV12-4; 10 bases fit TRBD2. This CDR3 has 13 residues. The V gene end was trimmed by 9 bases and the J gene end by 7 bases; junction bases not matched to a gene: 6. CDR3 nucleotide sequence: TGTGCCAGTCTAGCGGGGGTTTGGAATGAGCAGTTCTTC. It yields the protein CASLAGVWNEQFF.

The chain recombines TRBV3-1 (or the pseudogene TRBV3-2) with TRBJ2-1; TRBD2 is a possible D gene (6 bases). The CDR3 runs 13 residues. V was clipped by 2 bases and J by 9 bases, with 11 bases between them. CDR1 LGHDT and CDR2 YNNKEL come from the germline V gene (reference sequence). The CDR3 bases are TGTGCCAGCAGCCAATCCGGAGGGTTTGAGCAGTTCTTC. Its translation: CASSQSGGFEQFF.

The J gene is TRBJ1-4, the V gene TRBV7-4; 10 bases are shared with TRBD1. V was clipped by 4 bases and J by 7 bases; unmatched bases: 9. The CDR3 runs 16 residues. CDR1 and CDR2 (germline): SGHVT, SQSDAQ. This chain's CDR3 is CASSSRQGAKGEKLFF. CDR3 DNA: TGTGCCAGCAGCTCGAGACAGGGGGCAAAAGGTGAAAAACTGTTTTTT.

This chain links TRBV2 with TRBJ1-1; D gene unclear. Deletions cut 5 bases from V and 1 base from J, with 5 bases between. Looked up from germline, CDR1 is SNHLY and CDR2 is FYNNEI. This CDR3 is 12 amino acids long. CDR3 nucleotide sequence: TGTGCCAGCAGTAGACAGAACACTGAAGCTTTCTTT. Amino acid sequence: CASSRQNTEAFF.

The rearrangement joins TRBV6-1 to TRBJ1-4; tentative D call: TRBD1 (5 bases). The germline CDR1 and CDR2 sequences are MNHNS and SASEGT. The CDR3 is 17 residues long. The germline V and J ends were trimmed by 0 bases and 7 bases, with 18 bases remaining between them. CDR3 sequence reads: CASSEARGWGVIEKLFF. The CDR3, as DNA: TGTGCCAGCAGTGAAGCCCGGGGTTGGGGGGTTATTGAAAAACTGTTTTTT.

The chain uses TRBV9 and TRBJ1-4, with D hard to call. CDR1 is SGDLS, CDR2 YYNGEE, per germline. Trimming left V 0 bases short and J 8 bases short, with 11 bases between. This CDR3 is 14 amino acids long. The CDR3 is CASSVDSAREKLFF. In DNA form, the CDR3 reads TGTGCCAGCAGCGTAGATTCCGCGCGGGAAAAACTGTTTTTT.